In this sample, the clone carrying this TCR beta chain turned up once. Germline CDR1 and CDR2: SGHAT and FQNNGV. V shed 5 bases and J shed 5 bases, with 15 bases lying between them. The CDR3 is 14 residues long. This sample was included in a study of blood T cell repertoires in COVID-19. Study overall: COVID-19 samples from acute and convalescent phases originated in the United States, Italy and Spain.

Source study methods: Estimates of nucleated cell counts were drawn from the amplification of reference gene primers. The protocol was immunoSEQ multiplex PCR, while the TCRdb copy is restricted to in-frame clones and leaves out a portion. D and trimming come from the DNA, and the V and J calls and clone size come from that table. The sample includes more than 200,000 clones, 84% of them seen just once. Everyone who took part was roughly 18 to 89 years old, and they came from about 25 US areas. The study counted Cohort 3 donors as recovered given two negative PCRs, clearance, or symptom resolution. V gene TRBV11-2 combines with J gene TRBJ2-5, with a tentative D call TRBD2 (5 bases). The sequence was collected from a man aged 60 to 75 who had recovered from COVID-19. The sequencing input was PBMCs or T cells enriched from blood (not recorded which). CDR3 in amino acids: CASSTLGMGETQYF. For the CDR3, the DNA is TGTGCCAGCAGCACCCTCGGGATGGGTGAGACCCAGTACTTC.